This T cell receptor (beta chain) appears in the sequencing data of a study of blood T cells in healthy people across ages. Study-wide background: Researchers report that template switching captured about one barcoded beta molecule per two T cells.

A note on this clonotype: The antigen is unknown.

Findings and caveats of the study: TCR beta diversity tracked closely with naive T cell percentage.

PCR was performed a second time for about 7 to 12 cycles using a sample-barcoded 5' primer and a J-beta primer mix. TCRdb used MiXCR to reprocess the 5' RACE reads, holding one entry per CDR3 protein. The sample comprises about 640,000 distinct CDR3 sequences, roughly 58% of which are singletons, and roughly 34% rests with the top ten. Between the trimmed V and J ends, which lost 4 bases and 6 bases, there was a span of 20 bases. CDR1 is SNHLY, CDR2 FYNNEI, per germline. The CDR3 extends over 16 amino acids. The sequencing sample was made of blood. The chain links TRBV2 to TRBJ2-3; D tentatively fits TRBD1 or TRBD2 (5 bases each). The sequence derives from a man aged 55 to 70 in good health. Here the CDR3 reads CASSVAGTLRADTQYF. DNA for the CDR3: TGTGCCAGCAGTGTGGCCGGGACCCTCCGGGCTGATACGCAGTATTTT.